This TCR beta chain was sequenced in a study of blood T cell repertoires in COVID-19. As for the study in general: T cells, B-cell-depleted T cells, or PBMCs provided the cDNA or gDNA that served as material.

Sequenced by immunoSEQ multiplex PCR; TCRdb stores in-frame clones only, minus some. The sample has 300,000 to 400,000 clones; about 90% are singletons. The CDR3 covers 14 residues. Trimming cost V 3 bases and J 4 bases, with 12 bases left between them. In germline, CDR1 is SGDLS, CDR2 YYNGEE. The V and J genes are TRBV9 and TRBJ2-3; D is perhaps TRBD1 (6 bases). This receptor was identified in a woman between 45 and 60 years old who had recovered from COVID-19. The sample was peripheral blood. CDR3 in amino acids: CASSAQQGPDTQYF. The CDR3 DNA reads TGTGCCAGCAGCGCCCAACAGGGACCAGATACGCAGTATTTT.